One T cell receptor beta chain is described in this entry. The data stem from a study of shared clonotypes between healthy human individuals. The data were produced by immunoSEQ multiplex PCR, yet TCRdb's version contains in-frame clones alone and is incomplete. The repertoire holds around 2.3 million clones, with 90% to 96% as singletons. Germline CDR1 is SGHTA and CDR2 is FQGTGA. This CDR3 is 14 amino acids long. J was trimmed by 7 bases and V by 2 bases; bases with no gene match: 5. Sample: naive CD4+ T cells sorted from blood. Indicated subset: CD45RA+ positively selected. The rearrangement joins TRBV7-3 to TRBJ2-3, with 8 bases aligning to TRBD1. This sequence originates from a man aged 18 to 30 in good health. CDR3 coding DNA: TGTGCCAGCAGCTTATCAGGGGGCCATTATACGCAGTATTTT. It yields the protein CASSLSGGHYTQYF.